The present entry profiles one T cell receptor (beta chain) with its context. This entry is derived from a study of human T cells and chemical hapten exposure. This CDR3 has 15 residues. V was cut by 5 bases and J by 2 bases, with 15 bases left in between. The germline V gene encodes CDR1 SEHNR and CDR2 FQNEAQ (reference sequence). Study processing details: A per-sample median of around 100,000 TCRs was observed, with counts ranging from roughly 20,000 to 700,000. TCRdb re-called the RACE reads with MiXCR, one entry per CDR3 protein. TCRdb's processing, not the authors' own work, is the source of the V and J calls. The sample includes around 80,000 distinct CDR3 sequences, approximately 8.6% of them seen just once. Time point described: healthy volunteer bleed at 6 weeks. Total RNA was isolated from unfractionated whole blood.

Sequenced material: whole blood. The TCR sequence derives from a male donor in good health. Some clones in this sample may be carry-over from other donors' samples. The V gene is TRBV7-9, the J gene TRBJ2-5; D call uncertain. This CDR3 is CASSPAWQEQETQYF. CDR3 DNA sequence: TGTGCCAGCAGCCCTGCCTGGCAGGAGCAAGAGACCCAGTACTTC.